The subject of this entry is one T cell receptor (beta chain). In this sample, this clonotype turned up many times. The antigen this receptor binds is unknown. No much larger clonotype is one base removed from it; base qualities were not supplied. In the ophthalmopathy patients, disease was moderately to severely active, with a Clinical Activity Score of 3 or more, a NOSPECS grade of 4 or more, and a duration of less than 3 months. The study excluded patients with uncontrolled infections, other autoimmune diseases, pregnancy or lactation. Diagnoses relied on clinical symptoms, serum thyroxine and TRAb, thyroid ultrasound and orbital computed tomography. PBMCs were isolated from about 9.1 ml of fresh peripheral blood by Ficoll-Paque density gradient centrifugation. Total RNA was extracted using Trizol reagent, and RNA quality was assessed on an Agilent 2100 Bioanalyzer. This specimen belongs to a study of T cells in Graves' hyperthyroidism and ophthalmopathy (dated by TCRdb to about 2019). About the study as a whole: Peripheral blood samples were taken at the time of initial diagnosis, prior to any treatment. To identify distinguishing TCR V-J signatures, a discovery cohort of about a hundred patients was used, comprising 40 to 45 with Graves' ophthalmopathy and roughly 60 with stable Graves' hyperthyroidism. Whether ophthalmopathy could be predicted prospectively was tested in an independent validation cohort made up of under 20 hyperthyroidism patients plus 17 patients who later progressed to ophthalmopathy. The roughly 91 discovery patients were randomly split 7:3 into training and test sets. In addition, the study compared T-cell repertoires in thyroid tissue and in blood from over 5 Graves' hyperthyroidism patients. After blood sampling, hyperthyroidism patients were treated with methimazole at a starting dose of 30 mg daily, and ophthalmopathy patients were treated with high-dose intravenous methylprednisolone. According to the paper, TCR Vbeta CDR3 sequencing was carried out on 135 peripheral blood samples, which came from over 40 ophthalmopathy, around 75 hyperthyroidism and approximately 17 progressor patients. Overall results and qualifications from the work: Most expanded thyroid clonotypes (frequency above 0.001) were also detected in blood, suggesting blood repertoires may reflect thyroid immune responses. During validation, the model predicted progression to ophthalmopathy a median of roughly six months ahead of onset, with approximately 70% sensitivity and 72% to 80% specificity. A 13 V-J signature model separated ophthalmopathy from stable hyperthyroidism, with approximately 86% sensitivity and roughly 81% specificity in cross-validation and 80%/75% in testing. No statistical method was used to set the sample size in advance, and investigators knew the group allocation.

Between the V and J ends, shortened by 3 bases and 2 bases respectively, the junction contains 14 bases. The CDR3, from cysteine to phenylalanine, totals 15 residues. Just CDR3 DNA is preserved here, 45 bases in frame from base 1. Via the germline V gene (reference sequence), CDR1 is MNHEY and CDR2 SMNVEV. The TCR beta CDR3 regions were amplified from the RNA transcripts. The TCR CDR3 was subjected to a first round of RT-PCR using the HTBI primer set and the Qiagen OneStep RT-PCR kit. Libraries were constructed in a second round of multiplex PCR, after which size selection and purification were carried out. The libraries were sequenced on an Illumina HiSeq2000 using paired-end 100 bp reads. The original pipeline was this. Raw data were processed with SOAPnuke, discarding reads with adapters, uncalled bases, mean Phred below 15, or no exact constant-primer or identifier match. COPE v1.2.5 was used to merge the high-quality paired reads, and each unique nucleotide sequence was defined as a clonotype. MiTCR v1.1 was used to align the clonotypes against IMGT TRBV, TRBD and TRBJ reference segments. Only V-J combinations with frequency above 0.0001, covering roughly 99% of repertoires, were analysed. The TCS score was defined as the ratio of F50 (clonal expansion) to E x V (chaos), calculated using BLOSUM62-based TCRdist between CDR3 peptides within each V-J. Welch's t-statistics and random forest reduced 500 to 550 V-J features to fewer than 15, which were used in a naive Bayes classifier (R e1071). In-frame beta chains were kept once TCRdb had trimmed the public reads at Q25 with fastp and called clones with MiXCR. Each entry merges the rows of one CDR3 protein and shows their most common DNA and genes. For this entry, the V and J calls and clone size follow TCRdb and not the study's own pipeline. This sample has 450,000 to 650,000 distinct CDR3 sequences in its table, and roughly a sixth of those were observed once. The top ten clones comprise about 16% of the sample.

The sample was blood. The chain links TRBV27 with TRBJ2-7, with no confident D gene call. The receptor's source is a woman aged 18-29 years with Graves' ophthalmopathy. The bases read TGTGCCAGCAGTTTGCTATCGGAGTCGACCTACGAGCAGTACTTC. Its product reads: CASSLLSESTYEQYF.